This is a list of T cell receptor beta chains from one sample in a study of CD8 T cells in Susac syndrome. TCRdb recomputed calls from the immunoSEQ multiplex PCR reads with MiXCR, one row per CDR3 protein. This sample has about 430,000 distinct CDR3 sequences; around 83% occur once, and the top ten carry approximately 0.12%. The sequenced material came from CD8+ T cells from PBMCs. These receptors all stem from a human donor with multiple sclerosis. CDR3s include the opening cysteine and the closing phenylalanine or tryptophan. The D gene is left open where the match is weak. Some rows mark clone size as missing; the rest say once, few, many or name a class of expanded clone.

J gene: TRBJ1-1; V gene: TRBV7-9; clone size: .; D gene: .; CDR3 DNA: TGTGCCAGCAGCCTAGGATTGGGACAGAACACTGAAGCTTTCTTT; CDR3 protein: CASSLGLGQNTEAFF
J gene: TRBJ2-3; V gene: TRBV6-1; clone size: few; D gene: .; CDR3 DNA: TGTGCCAGCAGTGAGTTCTCGGGGGCGTCAGATACGCAGTATTTT; CDR3 protein: CASSEFSGASDTQYF
J gene: TRBJ2-1; V gene: TRBV6-1; clone size: .; D gene: TRBD1; CDR3 DNA: TGTGCCAGCCCCGATACAGGGGGCGAATTTGGGGAGCAGTTCTTC; CDR3 protein: CASPDTGGEFGEQFF
J gene: TRBJ1-2; V gene: TRBV10-3; clone size: once; D gene: .; CDR3 DNA: TGTGCCATCACGGACAGCAAGTCCTTCTATGGCTACACCTTC; CDR3 protein: CAITDSKSFYGYTF
J gene: TRBJ2-3; V gene: TRBV19; clone size: .; D gene: .; CDR3 DNA: TGTGCCAGTAGTGGGCCTCGGGGGTTCGGCACAGATACGCAGTATTTT; CDR3 protein: CASSGPRGFGTDTQYF
J gene: TRBJ2-7; V gene: TRBV20-1; clone size: .; D gene: .; CDR3 DNA: TGCAGTGCTGACACAGAAGCCTACGAGCAGTACTTC; CDR3 protein: CSADTEAYEQYF
J gene: TRBJ1-3; V gene: TRBV11-2; clone size: once; D gene: .; CDR3 DNA: TGTGCCAGCAGCTTAAATGGAAACACCATATATTTT; CDR3 protein: CASSLNGNTIYF
J gene: TRBJ1-2; V gene: TRBV7-2; clone size: .; D gene: .; CDR3 DNA: TGTGCCAGCAGCTTATTGGGGACTAACTATGGCTACACCTTC; CDR3 protein: CASSLLGTNYGYTF
J gene: TRBJ2-1; V gene: TRBV27; clone size: once; D gene: TRBD2; CDR3 DNA: TGTGCCAGCAGAATAGCGGGAGGGTCCTACAATGAGCAGTTCTTC; CDR3 protein: CASRIAGGSYNEQFF
J gene: TRBJ2-1; V gene: TRBV6-6; clone size: .; D gene: TRBD2; CDR3 DNA: TGTGCCAGCAGTTACTCGAGCGGGAAAGGAAATGAGCAGTTCTTC; CDR3 protein: CASSYSSGKGNEQFF
J gene: TRBJ1-2; V gene: TRBV6-6; clone size: .; D gene: TRBD1; CDR3 DNA: TGTGCCAGCAGTTACCCACCGTCGGACAGGGGACGAGGCTACACCTTC; CDR3 protein: CASSYPPSDRGRGYTF
J gene: TRBJ1-1; V gene: TRBV27; clone size: .; D gene: .; CDR3 DNA: TGTGCCAGCAGTTTATCGAATTACTTGAACACTGAAGCTTTCTTT; CDR3 protein: CASSLSNYLNTEAFF
J gene: TRBJ1-6; V gene: TRBV27; clone size: .; D gene: TRBD1; CDR3 DNA: TGTGCCAGCAGTACGGACAGGGGGGATTCACCCCTCCACTTT; CDR3 protein: CASSTDRGDSPLHF
J gene: TRBJ2-6; V gene: TRBV5-4; clone size: .; D gene: .; CDR3 DNA: TGTGCCAGCAGCTTGGAGGGGGGGGCTGGGGCCAACGTCCTGACTTTC; CDR3 protein: CASSLEGGAGANVLTF
J gene: TRBJ1-1; V gene: TRBV19; clone size: .; D gene: .; CDR3 DNA: TGTGCCAGTAGTACTTCCGGGACAAAGTCTATGAACACTGAAGCTTTCTTT; CDR3 protein: CASSTSGTKSMNTEAFF
J gene: TRBJ1-5; V gene: TRBV2; clone size: .; D gene: .; CDR3 DNA: TGTGCCAGCAGTGATACTGGGGATCAGCCCCAGCATTTT; CDR3 protein: CASSDTGDQPQHF
J gene: TRBJ1-6; V gene: TRBV2; clone size: .; D gene: .; CDR3 DNA: TGTGCCAGCAGTACATGGAATAATTCACCCCTCCACTTT; CDR3 protein: CASSTWNNSPLHF
J gene: TRBJ1-2; V gene: TRBV7-9; clone size: .; D gene: .; CDR3 DNA: TGTGCCAGCAGCTTACAACGGGAACCATACTATGGCTACACCTTC; CDR3 protein: CASSLQREPYYGYTF
J gene: TRBJ2-4; V gene: TRBV7-9; clone size: once; D gene: .; CDR3 DNA: TGTGCCAGCAGCCCGAGGGGGTCCGAGGGCAAAAACATTCAGTACTTC; CDR3 protein: CASSPRGSEGKNIQYF
J gene: TRBJ2-3; V gene: TRBV7-6; clone size: .; D gene: .; CDR3 DNA: TGTGCCAGCAGCTTATTGCGCTTACCCACAGATACGCAGTATTTT; CDR3 protein: CASSLLRLPTDTQYF
J gene: TRBJ1-5; V gene: TRBV19; clone size: .; D gene: TRBD1; CDR3 DNA: TGTGCCAGTAGTATAGATCCGGGACAGCATAGCAATCAGCCCCAGCATTTT; CDR3 protein: CASSIDPGQHSNQPQHF
J gene: TRBJ2-1; V gene: TRBV11-2; clone size: .; D gene: .; CDR3 DNA: TGTGCCAGCAGCCGAGCCCCAGGGGACAATGAGCAGTTCTTC; CDR3 protein: CASSRAPGDNEQFF
J gene: TRBJ2-1; V gene: TRBV4-1; clone size: .; D gene: .; CDR3 DNA: TGCGCCAGCAGCCAGGGTTATCAGGAGCAGTTCTTC; CDR3 protein: CASSQGYQEQFF
J gene: TRBJ1-6; V gene: TRBV27; clone size: .; D gene: .; CDR3 DNA: TGTGCCAGCAGTTTACAGGAATATAATTCACCCCTCCACTTT; CDR3 protein: CASSLQEYNSPLHF
J gene: TRBJ2-1; V gene: TRBV4-1; clone size: .; D gene: TRBD1; CDR3 DNA: TGCGCCAGCAGCTTCCCGGGACAGGGGGCAAATGAGCAGTTCTTC; CDR3 protein: CASSFPGQGANEQFF
J gene: TRBJ2-7; V gene: TRBV20-1; clone size: .; D gene: .; CDR3 DNA: TGCAGTGCTAGAGATATCGGAATCGAGCAGTACTTC; CDR3 protein: CSARDIGIEQYF
J gene: TRBJ2-7; V gene: TRBV11-2; clone size: .; D gene: TRBD2; CDR3 DNA: TGTGCCACCCAAGCGGGGGGTACCTACGAGCAGTACTTC; CDR3 protein: CATQAGGTYEQYF
J gene: TRBJ1-6; V gene: TRBV30; clone size: .; D gene: .; CDR3 DNA: TGTGCCTGGATTCAAAGGGGGAAAAGTTTGGGTAATTCACCCCTCCACTTT; CDR3 protein: CAWIQRGKSLGNSPLHF
J gene: TRBJ2-5; V gene: TRBV4-1; clone size: .; D gene: .; CDR3 DNA: TGCGCCAGCAGCCAAGAGGGTCCCCCTAGTAAAGAGACCCAGTACTTC; CDR3 protein: CASSQEGPPSKETQYF
J gene: TRBJ2-7; V gene: TRBV18; clone size: few; D gene: TRBD2; CDR3 DNA: TGTGCCAGCTCCCCCTTATTGACTAGCGGGAATTTGGAGCAGTACTTC; CDR3 protein: CASSPLLTSGNLEQYF
J gene: TRBJ1-2; V gene: TRBV4-1; clone size: .; D gene: .; CDR3 DNA: TGCGCCAGCAGCCAAGACCGCGCTACCGGGACAACTAACTATGGCTACACCTTC; CDR3 protein: CASSQDRATGTTNYGYTF
J gene: TRBJ1-1; V gene: TRBV3-1; clone size: .; D gene: TRBD1; CDR3 DNA: TGTGCCAGCAGCCAAGACCCCGGGACAGGGAGGAACACTGAAGCTTTCTTT; CDR3 protein: CASSQDPGTGRNTEAFF
J gene: TRBJ2-5; V gene: TRBV7-3; clone size: few; D gene: .; CDR3 DNA: TGTGCCAGCAGCTTAGATTCCCCTGTTCACGTGTGGACCCAGTACTTC; CDR3 protein: CASSLDSPVHVWTQYF
J gene: TRBJ2-1; V gene: TRBV29-1; clone size: .; D gene: .; CDR3 DNA: TGCAGCGTTCAGGGACGTCGGGTTGAGCAGTTCTTC; CDR3 protein: CSVQGRRVEQFF
J gene: TRBJ1-5; V gene: TRBV27; clone size: .; D gene: .; CDR3 DNA: TGTGCCAGCAGCTTCTCCAATCAGCCCCAGCATTTT; CDR3 protein: CASSFSNQPQHF
J gene: TRBJ1-2; V gene: TRBV4-1; clone size: .; D gene: TRBD1; CDR3 DNA: TGCGCCAGCAGCCAGGCGACAGGGAAGGGCTCCTATGGCTACACCTTC; CDR3 protein: CASSQATGKGSYGYTF
J gene: TRBJ1-1; V gene: TRBV4-1; clone size: .; D gene: .; CDR3 DNA: TGCGCCAGCAGCCAAGGCGGCAGCGGCACTGAAGCTTTCTTT; CDR3 protein: CASSQGGSGTEAFF
J gene: TRBJ1-3; V gene: TRBV11-2; clone size: .; D gene: TRBD1; CDR3 DNA: TGTGCCAGCAGCTTAGACCCGGGACAGGGATTCGAGTCTGGAAACACCATATATTTT; CDR3 protein: CASSLDPGQGFESGNTIYF
J gene: TRBJ1-5; V gene: TRBV28; clone size: .; D gene: .; CDR3 DNA: TGTGCCAGCAGACAGGGTGGGGGCCATCAGCCCCAGCATTTT; CDR3 protein: CASRQGGGHQPQHF
J gene: TRBJ1-2; V gene: TRBV27; clone size: once; D gene: .; CDR3 DNA: TGTGCCAGCAGTTCCACAGGCGTTAACTATGGCTACACCTTC; CDR3 protein: CASSSTGVNYGYTF
J gene: TRBJ1-1; V gene: TRBV6-1; clone size: .; D gene: .; CDR3 DNA: TGTGCCAGCAGTCCCGGACTTCGCGGAACCACTGAAGCTTTCTTT; CDR3 protein: CASSPGLRGTTEAFF
J gene: TRBJ1-2; V gene: TRBV4-1; clone size: .; D gene: TRBD1; CDR3 DNA: TGCGCCAGCAGCCAAGAGCACCGGACAGGGAACTATAACTATGGCTACACCTTC; CDR3 protein: CASSQEHRTGNYNYGYTF
J gene: TRBJ2-2; V gene: TRBV19; clone size: .; D gene: .; CDR3 DNA: TGTGCCAGTAGTATGTTTTGGACCGGTCCCGGGGAGCTGTTTTTT; CDR3 protein: CASSMFWTGPGELFF
J gene: TRBJ1-2; V gene: TRBV30; clone size: .; D gene: .; CDR3 DNA: TGTGCCTGTCTGATTGCGAACGGCTACACCTTC; CDR3 protein: CACLIANGYTF
J gene: TRBJ1-2; V gene: TRBV14; clone size: .; D gene: .; CDR3 DNA: TGTGCCAGCAGCACGGTCCAGCCCGATAATGGCTACACCTTC; CDR3 protein: CASSTVQPDNGYTF
J gene: TRBJ2-7; V gene: TRBV29-1; clone size: .; D gene: .; CDR3 DNA: TGCAGCGCCGAGGCCAGGGAGTCCTACGAGCAGTACTTC; CDR3 protein: CSAEARESYEQYF
J gene: TRBJ2-1; V gene: TRBV30; clone size: .; D gene: TRBD2; CDR3 DNA: TGTGCCTGGAAGGCGGGAGTGGCCTACAATGAGCAGTTCTTC; CDR3 protein: CAWKAGVAYNEQFF
J gene: TRBJ2-1; V gene: TRBV2; clone size: .; D gene: .; CDR3 DNA: TGTGCCAGCAGTGAAACCGACACCGGGGGTCAGTTCTTC; CDR3 protein: CASSETDTGGQFF
J gene: TRBJ2-2; V gene: TRBV15; clone size: .; D gene: TRBD1; CDR3 DNA: TGTGCCACCAGCGGACAGGGGGCGATCAGGGAGCTGTTTTTT; CDR3 protein: CATSGQGAIRELFF
J gene: TRBJ2-1; V gene: TRBV27; clone size: .; D gene: TRBD1; CDR3 DNA: TGTGCCAGCAGTCCAACACTGGGACAGGGGATCGAGCGGGACTCCTACAATGAGCAGTTCTTC; CDR3 protein: CASSPTLGQGIERDSYNEQFF